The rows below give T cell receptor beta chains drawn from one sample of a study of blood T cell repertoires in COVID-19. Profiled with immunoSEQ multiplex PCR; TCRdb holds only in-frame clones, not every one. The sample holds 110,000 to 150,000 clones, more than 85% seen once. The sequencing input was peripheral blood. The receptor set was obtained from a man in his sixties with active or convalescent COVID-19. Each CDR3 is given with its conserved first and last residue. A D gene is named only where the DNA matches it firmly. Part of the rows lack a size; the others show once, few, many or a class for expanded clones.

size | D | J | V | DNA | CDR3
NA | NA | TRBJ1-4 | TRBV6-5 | TGTGCCAGCAGGTCTGGGGGGGCGGCTAATGAAAAACTGTTTTTT | CASRSGGAANEKLFF
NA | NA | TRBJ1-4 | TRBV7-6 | TGTGCCAGCAGCTTAGCGCAGGGTGGGAATGAAAAACTGTTTTTT | CASSLAQGGNEKLFF
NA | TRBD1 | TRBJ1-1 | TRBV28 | TGTGCCAGCAGTAACGACAGGGGAACTGAAGCTTTCTTT | CASSNDRGTEAFF
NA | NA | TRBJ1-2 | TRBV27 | TGTGCCAGCAGTTTATCGGGGCGTTATGGCTACACCTTC | CASSLSGRYGYTF
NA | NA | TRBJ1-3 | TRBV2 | TGTGCCAGCAGCGGAGAATTTGGAAACACCATATATTTT | CASSGEFGNTIYF
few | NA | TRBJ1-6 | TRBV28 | TGTGCCAGCAGTTTACGGGTCGGAGGTTCGGATTCACCCCTCCACTTT | CASSLRVGGSDSPLHF
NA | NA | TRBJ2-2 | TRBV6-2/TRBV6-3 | TGTGCCAGCAGCCAGGAGGGTGCGGTCCCGGGGGAGCTGTTTTTT | CASSQEGAVPGELFF
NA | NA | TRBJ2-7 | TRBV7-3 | TGTGCCAGCAGCTTAGCGGGGACTCCCGGGGAGCAGTACTTC | CASSLAGTPGEQYF
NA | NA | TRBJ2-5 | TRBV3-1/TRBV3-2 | TGTGCCAGCAGCCCCCCCCCGGATTTTGGCAGGGCACAAGAGACCCAGTACTTC | CASSPPPDFGRAQETQYF
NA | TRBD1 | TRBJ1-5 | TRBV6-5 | TGTGCCAGCAGCCAGGGGGTCGACGCAAATCAGCCCCAGCATTTT | CASSQGVDANQPQHF
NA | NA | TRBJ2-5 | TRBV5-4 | TGTGCCAGCAGCCGACAACAAGAGACCCAGTACTTC | CASSRQQETQYF
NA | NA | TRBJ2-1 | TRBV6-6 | TGTGCCAGCAGTCTCCCGCAGTGGAGCTCCTACAATGAGCAGTTCTTC | CASSLPQWSSYNEQFF
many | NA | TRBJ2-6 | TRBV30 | TGTGCCTGGACTCCCTCTGGGGCCAACGTCCTGACTTTC | CAWTPSGANVLTF
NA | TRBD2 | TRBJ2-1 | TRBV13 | TGTGCCAGCAGCCCGAGACTAGCGGGGGCCCAGGGTGAGCAGTTCTTC | CASSPRLAGAQGEQFF
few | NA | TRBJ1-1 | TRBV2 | TGTGCCAGCATTGAGCGGATGAACACTGAAGCTTTCTTT | CASIERMNTEAFF
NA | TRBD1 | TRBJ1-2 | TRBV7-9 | TGTGCCAGCAGCCATTCCGGGACAGGGCCCTCCGGTGGCTACACCTTC | CASSHSGTGPSGGYTF
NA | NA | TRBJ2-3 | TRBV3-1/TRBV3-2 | TGTGCCAGCATGGGCCCCACAGATACGCAGTATTTT | CASMGPTDTQYF
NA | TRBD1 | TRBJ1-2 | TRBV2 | TGTGCCAGCAGCCCGAGGACAGGGGAATACTATGGCTACACCTTC | CASSPRTGEYYGYTF
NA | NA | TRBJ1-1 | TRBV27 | TGTGCCAGCAGTTTATCCCCTCGGGGAACTGAAGCTTTCTTT | CASSLSPRGTEAFF
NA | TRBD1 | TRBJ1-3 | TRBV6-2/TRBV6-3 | TGTGCCAGCAGTTACTCGACTGGGACAGGGGGCTATGGCTCTGGAAACACCATATATTTT | CASSYSTGTGGYGSGNTIYF
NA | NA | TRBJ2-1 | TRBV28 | TGTGCCAGCAGTTCCAAATACGGCAATGAGCAGTTCTTC | CASSSKYGNEQFF
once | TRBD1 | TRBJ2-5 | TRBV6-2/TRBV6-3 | TGTGCCAGCAGCTGGATCCCGGGACAGGGTGGGGAAGAGACCCAGTACTTC | CASSWIPGQGGEETQYF
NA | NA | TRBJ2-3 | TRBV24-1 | TGTGCCACCAGTGATTTTCCAGGGGCAGATACGCAGTATTTT | CATSDFPGADTQYF
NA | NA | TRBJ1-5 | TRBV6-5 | TGTGCCAGCACCGAGACACCGGAAAATCAGCCCCAGCATTTT | CASTETPENQPQHF
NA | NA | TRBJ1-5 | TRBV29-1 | TGCAGCGTTGAAGTAGAGAGAAATCAGCCCCAGCATTTT | CSVEVERNQPQHF
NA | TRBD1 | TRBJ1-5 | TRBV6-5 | TGTGCCAGCACCCCAGACAGGGCGCGCCAGCCCCAGCATTTT | CASTPDRARQPQHF
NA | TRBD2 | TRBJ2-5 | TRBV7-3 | TGTGCCAGCAGCTTATCGCCTAGCGGGGGAAGAGAGACCCAGTACTTC | CASSLSPSGGRETQYF